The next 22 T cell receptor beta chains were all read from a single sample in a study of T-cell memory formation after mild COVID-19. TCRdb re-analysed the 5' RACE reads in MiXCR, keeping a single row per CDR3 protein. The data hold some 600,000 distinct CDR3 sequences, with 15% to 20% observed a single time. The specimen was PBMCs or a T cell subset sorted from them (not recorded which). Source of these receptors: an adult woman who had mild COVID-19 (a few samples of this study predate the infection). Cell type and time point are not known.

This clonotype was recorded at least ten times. DNA of the CDR3: TGTGCCAGCAACCCAAGCGGAGGGTATGGCTACACCTTC. The encoded protein is CASNPSGGYGYTF. This chain links TRBV4-2 with TRBJ1-2; no clear D gene. Between the trimmed V and J ends, which lost 7 bases and 5 bases, there was a span of 14 bases. In germline, CDR1 is LGHNA, CDR2 YNFKEQ. The length of the CDR3 is 13 residues.

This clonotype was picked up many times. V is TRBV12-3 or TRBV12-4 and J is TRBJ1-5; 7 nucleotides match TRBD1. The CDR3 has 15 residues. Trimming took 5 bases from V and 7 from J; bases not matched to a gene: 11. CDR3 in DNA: TGTGCCAGCAGTCTGGGGACAGAGGGAACACAGCCCCAGCATTTT. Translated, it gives CASSLGTEGTQPQHF.

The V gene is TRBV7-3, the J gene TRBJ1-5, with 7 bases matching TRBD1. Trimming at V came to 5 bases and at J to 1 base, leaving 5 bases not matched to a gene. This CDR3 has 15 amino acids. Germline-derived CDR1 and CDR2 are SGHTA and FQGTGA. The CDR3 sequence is CASSQDRESNQPQHF. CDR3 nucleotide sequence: TGTGCCAGCAGCCAAGACAGGGAAAGCAATCAGCCCCAGCATTTT.

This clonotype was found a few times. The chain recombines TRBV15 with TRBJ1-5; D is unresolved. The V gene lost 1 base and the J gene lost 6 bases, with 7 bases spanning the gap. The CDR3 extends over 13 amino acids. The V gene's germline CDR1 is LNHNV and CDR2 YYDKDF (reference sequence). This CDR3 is CATSRGDGQPQHF. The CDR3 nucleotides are TGTGCCACCAGCAGAGGGGATGGTCAGCCCCAGCATTTT. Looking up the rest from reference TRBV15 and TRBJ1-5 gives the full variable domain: DAMVIQNPRYQVTQFGKPVTLSCSQTLNHNVMYWYQQKSSQAPKLLFHYYDKDFNNEADTPDNFQSRRPNTSFCFLDIRSPGLGDTAMYLCATSRGDGQPQHFGDGTRLSIL.

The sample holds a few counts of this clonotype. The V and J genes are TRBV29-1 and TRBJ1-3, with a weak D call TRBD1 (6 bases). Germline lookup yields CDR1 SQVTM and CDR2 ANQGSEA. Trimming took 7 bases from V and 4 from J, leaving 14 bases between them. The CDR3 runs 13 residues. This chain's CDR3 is CSGTDRTGNTIYF. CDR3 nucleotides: TGCAGCGGGACTGACAGGACAGGAAACACCATATATTTT.

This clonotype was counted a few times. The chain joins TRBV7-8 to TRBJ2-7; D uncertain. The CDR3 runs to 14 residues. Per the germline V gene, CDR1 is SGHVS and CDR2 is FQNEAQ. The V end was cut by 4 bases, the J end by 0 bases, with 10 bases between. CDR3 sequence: CASSSRASSYEQYF. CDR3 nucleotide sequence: TGTGCCAGCAGCTCCCGGGCAAGCTCCTACGAGCAGTACTTC. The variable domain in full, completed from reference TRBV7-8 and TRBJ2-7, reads GAGVSQSPRYKVAKRGQDVALRCDPISGHVSLFWYQQALGQGPEFLTYFQNEAQLDKSGLPSDRFFAERPEGSVSTLKIQRTQQEDSAVYLCASSSRASSYEQYFGPGTRLTVT.

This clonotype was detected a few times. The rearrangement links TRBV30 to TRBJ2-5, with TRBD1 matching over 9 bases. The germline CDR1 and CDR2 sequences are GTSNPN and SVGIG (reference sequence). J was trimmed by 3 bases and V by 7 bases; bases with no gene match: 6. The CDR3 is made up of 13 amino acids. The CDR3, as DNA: TGTGCCTCTCGAGACAGGGGGGAAGAGACCCAGTACTTC. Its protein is CASRDRGEETQYF. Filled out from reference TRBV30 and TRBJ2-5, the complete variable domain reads SQTIHQWPATLVQPVGSPLSLECTVEGTSNPNLYWYRQAAGRGLQLLFYSVGIGQISSEVPQNLSASRPQDRQFILSSKKLLLSDSGFYLCASRDRGEETQYFGPGTRLLVL.

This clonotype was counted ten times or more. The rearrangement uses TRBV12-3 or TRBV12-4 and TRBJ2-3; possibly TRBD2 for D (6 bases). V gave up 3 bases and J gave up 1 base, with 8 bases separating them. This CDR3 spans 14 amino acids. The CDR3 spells CASSFVAGTDTQYF. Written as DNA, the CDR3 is TGTGCCAGCAGTTTTGTAGCGGGCACAGATACGCAGTATTTT.

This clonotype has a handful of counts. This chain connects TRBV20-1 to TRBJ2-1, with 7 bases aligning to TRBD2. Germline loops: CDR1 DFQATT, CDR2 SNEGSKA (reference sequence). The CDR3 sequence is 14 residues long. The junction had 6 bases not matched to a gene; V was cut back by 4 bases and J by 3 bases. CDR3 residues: CSATAGTHYNEQFF. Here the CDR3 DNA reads TGCAGTGCTACAGCGGGGACCCACTACAATGAGCAGTTCTTC.

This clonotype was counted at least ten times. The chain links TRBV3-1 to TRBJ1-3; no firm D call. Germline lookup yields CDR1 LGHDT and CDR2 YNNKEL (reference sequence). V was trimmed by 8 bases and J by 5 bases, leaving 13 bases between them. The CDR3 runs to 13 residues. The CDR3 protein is CASGYQERNTIYF. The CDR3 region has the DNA TGTGCCAGCGGATACCAGGAAAGAAACACCATATATTTT.

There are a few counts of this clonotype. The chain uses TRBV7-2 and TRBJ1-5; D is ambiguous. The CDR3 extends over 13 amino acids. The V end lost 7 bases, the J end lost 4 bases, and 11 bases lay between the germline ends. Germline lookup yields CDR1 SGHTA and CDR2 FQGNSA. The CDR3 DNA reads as TGTGCCAGCACCCTAGTGGGGAATCAGCCCCAGCATTTT. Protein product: CASTLVGNQPQHF.

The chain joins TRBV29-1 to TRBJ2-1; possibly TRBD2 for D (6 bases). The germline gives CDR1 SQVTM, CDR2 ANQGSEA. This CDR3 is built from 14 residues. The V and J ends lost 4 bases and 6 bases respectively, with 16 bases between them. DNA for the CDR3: TGCAGCGTTGTTCGGGGGTTAGGGATCAATGAGCAGTTCTTC. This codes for CSVVRGLGINEQFF.

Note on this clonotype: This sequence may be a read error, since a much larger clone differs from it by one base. The chain's CDR3 is CASGPSSYNEQFF. In DNA, the CDR3 is TGTGCCAGCGGCCCGAGCTCCTACAATGAGCAGTTCTTC. The genes are TRBV6-5 and TRBJ2-1; D is ambiguous. CDR1 and CDR2 from the germline V gene are MNHEY and SVGAGI. V was pared by 8 bases and J by 0 bases, with 8 bases between. The CDR3 has 13 residues.

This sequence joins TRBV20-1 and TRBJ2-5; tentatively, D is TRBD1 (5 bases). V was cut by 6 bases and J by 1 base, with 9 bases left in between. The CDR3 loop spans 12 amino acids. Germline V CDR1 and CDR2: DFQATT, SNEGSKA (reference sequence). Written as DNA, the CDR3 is TGCAGTGCGAAAACAGGCCAAGAGACCCAGTACTTC. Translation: CSAKTGQETQYF.

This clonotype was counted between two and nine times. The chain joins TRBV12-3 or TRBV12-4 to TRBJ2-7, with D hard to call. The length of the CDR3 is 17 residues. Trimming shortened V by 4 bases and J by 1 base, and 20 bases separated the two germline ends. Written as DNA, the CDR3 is TGTGCCAGCAGTTGGGCCTTCCGCGGTGGTGCTTCCTACGAGCAGTACTTC. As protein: CASSWAFRGGASYEQYF.

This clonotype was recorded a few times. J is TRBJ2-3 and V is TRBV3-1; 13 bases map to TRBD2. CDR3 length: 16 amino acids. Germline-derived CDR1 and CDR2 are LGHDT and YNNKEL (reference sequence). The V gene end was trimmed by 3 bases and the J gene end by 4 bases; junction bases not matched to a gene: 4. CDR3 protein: CASSQQLAGGPDTQYF. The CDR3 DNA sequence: TGTGCCAGCAGCCAGCAACTAGCGGGGGGGCCAGATACGCAGTATTTT.

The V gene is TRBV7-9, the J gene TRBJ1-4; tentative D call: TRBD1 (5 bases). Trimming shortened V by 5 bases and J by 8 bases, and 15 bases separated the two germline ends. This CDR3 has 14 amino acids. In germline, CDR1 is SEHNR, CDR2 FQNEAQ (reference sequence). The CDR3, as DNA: TGTGCCAGCAGCACGCCGGGGGTAGAGGAAAAACTGTTTTTT. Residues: CASSTPGVEEKLFF.

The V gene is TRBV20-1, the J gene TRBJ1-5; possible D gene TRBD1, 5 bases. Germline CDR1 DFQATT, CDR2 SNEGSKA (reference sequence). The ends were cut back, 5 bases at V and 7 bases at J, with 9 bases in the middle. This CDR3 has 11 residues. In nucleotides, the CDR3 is TGCAGTGCTTCTGGGGGGCAGCCCCAGCATTTT. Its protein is CSASGGQPQHF.

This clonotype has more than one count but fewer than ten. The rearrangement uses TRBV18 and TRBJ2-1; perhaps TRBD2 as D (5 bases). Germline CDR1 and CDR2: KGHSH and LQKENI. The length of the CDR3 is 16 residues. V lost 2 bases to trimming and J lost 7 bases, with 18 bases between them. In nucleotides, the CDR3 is TGTGCCAGCTCACCAAGGACTGTCACTAACGGGAATGAGCAGTTCTTC. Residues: CASSPRTVTNGNEQFF.

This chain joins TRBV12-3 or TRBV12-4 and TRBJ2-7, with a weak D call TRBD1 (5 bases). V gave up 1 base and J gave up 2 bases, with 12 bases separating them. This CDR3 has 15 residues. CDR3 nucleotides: TGTGCCAGCAGTTTAGGGGGCTATGGGGCCTACGAGCAGTACTTC. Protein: CASSLGGYGAYEQYF.

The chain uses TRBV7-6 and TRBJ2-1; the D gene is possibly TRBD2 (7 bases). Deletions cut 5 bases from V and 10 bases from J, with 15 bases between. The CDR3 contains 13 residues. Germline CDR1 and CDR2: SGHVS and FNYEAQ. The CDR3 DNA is TGTGCCAGCAGCCCACGGGGGGCGGGGGAGCAGTTCTTC. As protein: CASSPRGAGEQFF.

CDR3 amino acids: CASSSRTGSSYNSPLHF. CDR3 coding DNA: TGTGCCAGCAGTTCTCGGACAGGGAGCTCCTATAATTCACCCCTCCACTTT. The rearrangement joins TRBV6-5 to TRBJ1-6; 8 bases match TRBD1. Germline assignment: CDR1 MNHEY and CDR2 SVGAGI. CDR3 size: 17 residues. Germline trimming cut 4 bases from V and 0 bases from J; bases unmatched to any gene: 5.